The TCR beta chain under discussion was sequenced for a study of molecular identifiers for immune sequencing clone quantification. This clonotype was counted a few times. Its specificity is unknown. The bulk TCR libraries were made with methods described before and with listed TCR primers. A single record per CDR3 protein comes from TCRdb applying MiXCR to the PCR reads. The data show 400,000 to 600,000 distinct CDR3 sequences, with around a fifth seen just once and 0.7% to 0.95% held by the top ten. Whole-study findings and limits: Shared barcodes on identical TCR molecules could underestimate the sizes of highly expanded clones.

CDR1 and CDR2 (germline): GTSNPN, SVGIG (reference sequence). The CDR3 is 13 amino acids. The germline V and J ends were trimmed by 2 bases and 1 base, with 8 bases remaining between them. The chain joins TRBV30 to TRBJ1-1; no clear D gene. This sequence was found in a human donor in good health. Some libraries in this study had Jurkat cell RNA spiked in. Material: naive CD8+ T cells from blood, with Jurkat cell RNA spiked in. The subset denotes: FACS-sorted CD8+CD4-CCR7+CD45RA+ naive T cells. The CDR3 loop reads CAWSHGRNTEAFF. The CDR3 DNA reads TGTGCCTGGAGTCATGGAAGGAACACTGAAGCTTTCTTT.